This T cell receptor (beta chain) comes out of a study of T cell responses to AZD1222 COVID-19 vaccine. Pooled together were second doses at about 4 or about 12 weeks. Worth noting for this clone: Antigen: not known.

CDR1 and CDR2 from the germline V gene are SGHDT and YYEEEE. The CDR3 consists of 15 residues. Germline trimming cut 5 bases from V and 4 bases from J; bases unmatched to any gene: 5. Generated by immunoSEQ multiplex PCR, the TCRdb table keeps only in-frame clones and is missing some. Here the sample spans around 120,000 clones, approximately 90% being singletons. Overall study results and limits: Spike-specific TCR breadth and depth rose after two AZD1222 doses. Within unmutated variant regions lay the reported targets of nearly half of spike-specific TCRs. The study identified only six AZD1222 recipients as seropositive at baseline.

This clonotype originated in an adult who received the AZD1222 COVID-19 vaccine. The chain links TRBV5-6 to TRBJ2-2; 10 bases agree with TRBD1. The sample here was peripheral blood, taken 28 days after the second AZD1222 dose. CDR3 sequence reads: CASRYRDRGTGELFF. CDR3 coding DNA: TGTGCCAGCAGATACCGGGACAGGGGCACCGGGGAGCTGTTTTTT. Combining the CDR3 with reference TRBV5-6 and TRBJ2-2 gives the whole variable domain DAGVTQSPTHLIKTRGQQVTLRCSPKSGHDTVSWYQQALGQGPQFIFQYYEEEERQRGNFPDRFSGHQFPNYSSELNVNALLLGDSALYLCASRYRDRGTGELFFGEGSRLTVL.